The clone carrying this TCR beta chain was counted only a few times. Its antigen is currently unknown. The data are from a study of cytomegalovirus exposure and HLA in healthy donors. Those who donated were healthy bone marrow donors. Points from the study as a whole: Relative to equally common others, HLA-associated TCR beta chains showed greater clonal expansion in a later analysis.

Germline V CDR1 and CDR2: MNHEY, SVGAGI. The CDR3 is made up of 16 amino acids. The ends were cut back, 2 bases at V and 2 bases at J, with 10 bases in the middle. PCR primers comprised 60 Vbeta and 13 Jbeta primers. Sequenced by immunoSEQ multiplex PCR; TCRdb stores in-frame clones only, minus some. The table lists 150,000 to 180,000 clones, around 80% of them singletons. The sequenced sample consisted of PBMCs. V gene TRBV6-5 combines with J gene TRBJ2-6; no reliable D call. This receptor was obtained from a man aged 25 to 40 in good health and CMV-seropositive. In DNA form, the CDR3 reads TGTGCCAGCAGTTACGGTACCTACCCTGGGGCCAACGTCCTGACTTTC. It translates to CASSYGTYPGANVLTF.